The clone carrying this T cell receptor beta chain turned up a few times. The data are from a study of blood T cell repertoires in COVID-19. Study background: COVID-19 samples collected from the United States, Italy and Spain covered acute and convalescent phases. The cDNA or gDNA used as material had been derived from T cells, B-cell-depleted T cells, or PBMCs.

As handled by the study authors: Amplification with reference gene primers provided the estimates of nucleated cell counts. The protocol was immunoSEQ multiplex PCR, while the TCRdb copy is restricted to in-frame clones and leaves out a portion. The V and J calls and the clone size are those of that table, but D and trimming were determined from the DNA. The table lists under 300,000 clones, 88% of them singletons. Per germline, CDR1 SGHTA and CDR2 FQGNSA. This CDR3 is built from 14 residues. Trimming removed 1 base from V and 6 bases from J, with 13 bases in between. The sequenced sample was peripheral blood. This TCR was sampled from a woman aged 40-49 years who had recovered from COVID-19. The V call is TRBV7-2, the J call TRBJ2-7; maybe TRBD2 (7 bases). CDR3 DNA sequence: TGTGCCAGCAGCTTAGGAGGGGGGGCGGGCGAGCAGTACTTC. Protein sequence: CASSLGGGAGEQYF.